A selection of T cell receptor beta chains follows, all from one sample in a study of T cell responses to AZD1222 COVID-19 vaccine. Produced via immunoSEQ multiplex PCR; TCRdb's table is partial and in-frame only. The data hold under 200,000 clones, with more than 90% observed a single time. Sequences were derived from peripheral blood, sampled 28 days after the second dose of the MenACWY control vaccine. Receptors were obtained from an adult who received the MenACWY meningococcal vaccine as a control. Both conserved end residues are part of each CDR3. The D gene is left open where the match is weak. Clone size is stated in some rows and not others, as once, few, many or a class when expanded.

>TRBV21-1|TRBJ2-1|.|.
CASTPSRSAGDYNEQFF
TGTGCCAGCACCCCCTCCAGGTCGGCGGGGGACTACAATGAGCAGTTCTTC
>TRBV29-1|TRBJ1-2|.|.
CSVEENYGYTF
TGCAGCGTCGAGGAGAACTATGGCTACACCTTC
>TRBV10-3|TRBJ2-7|TRBD2|.
CAIMGSGVYEQYF
TGTGCCATCATGGGCAGCGGGGTATACGAGCAGTACTTC
>TRBV28|TRBJ2-1|.|.
CASSYQVEQFF
TGTGCCAGCAGTTATCAGGTTGAGCAGTTCTTC
>TRBV2|TRBJ1-2|.|.
CASSNFRSGYTF
TGTGCCAGCAGTAATTTCCGGAGTGGCTACACCTTC
>TRBV11-2|TRBJ2-7|.|.
CASSPSDYEQYF
TGTGCCAGCAGCCCTTCCGACTACGAGCAGTACTTC
>TRBV29-1|TRBJ1-4|.|.
CSVLLEKLFF
TGCAGCGTTCTGCTCGAAAAACTGTTTTTT
>TRBV29-1|TRBJ1-3|.|.
CSVEESRGNTIYF
TGCAGCGTTGAAGAGTCGCGAGGAAACACCATATATTTT
>TRBV7-9|TRBJ2-1|.|once
CASSPPNNEQFF
TGTGCCAGCTCCCCCCCTAACAATGAGCAGTTCTTC
>TRBV6-2/TRBV6-3|TRBJ2-1|TRBD1|.
CASTPHLTGISYNEQFF
TGTGCCAGCACCCCCCACTTGACAGGGATATCCTACAATGAGCAGTTCTTC
>TRBV7-9|TRBJ2-5|.|.
CASSPRTQETQYF
TGTGCCAGCAGCCCCAGGACACAAGAGACCCAGTACTTC
>TRBV10-1|TRBJ2-7|.|.
CASFIGRSSYEQYF
TGCGCCAGCTTCATCGGACGGAGCTCCTACGAGCAGTACTTC
>TRBV5-1|TRBJ1-1|.|.
CASSTFRGTEAFF
TGCGCCAGCAGCACATTCCGGGGCACTGAAGCTTTCTTT
>TRBV2|TRBJ2-1|TRBD2|.
CASSEVGGSSYNEQFF
TGTGCCAGCAGTGAAGTGGGGGGGAGCTCCTACAATGAGCAGTTCTTC